The subject of this entry is one T cell receptor beta chain. Its antigen is not identified. This specimen belongs to a study of cytomegalovirus exposure and HLA in healthy donors. For the study at large: The same platform was used for the 90 to 150 validation repertoires and the roughly 670 first-cohort repertoires, a later analysis reported. Study-level findings and limits: Listed as cytomegalovirus-associated were 164 TCR beta chains. There were a few CMV-associated chains whose specificity for CMV antigens was confirmed in vitro.

Germline loops: CDR1 SGHKS, CDR2 YYEKEE (reference sequence). CDR3 length: 18 residues. Trimming removed 5 bases from V and 4 bases from J, with 28 bases in between. Clones were read by immunoSEQ multiplex PCR, and TCRdb kept only the in-frame ones, dropping some. The data contain tens of thousands of clones, 85% to 95% of them seen just once; the ten biggest clones take up 3% to 3.5%. V is TRBV5-5 and J is TRBJ2-7; D perhaps matches TRBD1 (6 bases). Sequenced: PBMCs. This clonotype originated in a man in his late teens or twenties in good health and CMV-seronegative. CDR3 residues: CASSFEGSVPGQVYEQYF. In DNA form, the CDR3 reads TGTGCCAGCAGTTTCGAAGGGAGTGTCCCGGGACAAGTATACGAGCAGTACTTC. Drawing the rest from reference TRBV5-5 and TRBJ2-7, the complete variable domain is DAGVTQSPTHLIKTRGQQVTLRCSPISGHKSVSWYQQVLGQGPQFIFQYYEKEERGRGNFPDRFSARQFPNYSSELNVNALLLGDSALYLCASSFEGSVPGQVYEQYFGPGTRLTVT.